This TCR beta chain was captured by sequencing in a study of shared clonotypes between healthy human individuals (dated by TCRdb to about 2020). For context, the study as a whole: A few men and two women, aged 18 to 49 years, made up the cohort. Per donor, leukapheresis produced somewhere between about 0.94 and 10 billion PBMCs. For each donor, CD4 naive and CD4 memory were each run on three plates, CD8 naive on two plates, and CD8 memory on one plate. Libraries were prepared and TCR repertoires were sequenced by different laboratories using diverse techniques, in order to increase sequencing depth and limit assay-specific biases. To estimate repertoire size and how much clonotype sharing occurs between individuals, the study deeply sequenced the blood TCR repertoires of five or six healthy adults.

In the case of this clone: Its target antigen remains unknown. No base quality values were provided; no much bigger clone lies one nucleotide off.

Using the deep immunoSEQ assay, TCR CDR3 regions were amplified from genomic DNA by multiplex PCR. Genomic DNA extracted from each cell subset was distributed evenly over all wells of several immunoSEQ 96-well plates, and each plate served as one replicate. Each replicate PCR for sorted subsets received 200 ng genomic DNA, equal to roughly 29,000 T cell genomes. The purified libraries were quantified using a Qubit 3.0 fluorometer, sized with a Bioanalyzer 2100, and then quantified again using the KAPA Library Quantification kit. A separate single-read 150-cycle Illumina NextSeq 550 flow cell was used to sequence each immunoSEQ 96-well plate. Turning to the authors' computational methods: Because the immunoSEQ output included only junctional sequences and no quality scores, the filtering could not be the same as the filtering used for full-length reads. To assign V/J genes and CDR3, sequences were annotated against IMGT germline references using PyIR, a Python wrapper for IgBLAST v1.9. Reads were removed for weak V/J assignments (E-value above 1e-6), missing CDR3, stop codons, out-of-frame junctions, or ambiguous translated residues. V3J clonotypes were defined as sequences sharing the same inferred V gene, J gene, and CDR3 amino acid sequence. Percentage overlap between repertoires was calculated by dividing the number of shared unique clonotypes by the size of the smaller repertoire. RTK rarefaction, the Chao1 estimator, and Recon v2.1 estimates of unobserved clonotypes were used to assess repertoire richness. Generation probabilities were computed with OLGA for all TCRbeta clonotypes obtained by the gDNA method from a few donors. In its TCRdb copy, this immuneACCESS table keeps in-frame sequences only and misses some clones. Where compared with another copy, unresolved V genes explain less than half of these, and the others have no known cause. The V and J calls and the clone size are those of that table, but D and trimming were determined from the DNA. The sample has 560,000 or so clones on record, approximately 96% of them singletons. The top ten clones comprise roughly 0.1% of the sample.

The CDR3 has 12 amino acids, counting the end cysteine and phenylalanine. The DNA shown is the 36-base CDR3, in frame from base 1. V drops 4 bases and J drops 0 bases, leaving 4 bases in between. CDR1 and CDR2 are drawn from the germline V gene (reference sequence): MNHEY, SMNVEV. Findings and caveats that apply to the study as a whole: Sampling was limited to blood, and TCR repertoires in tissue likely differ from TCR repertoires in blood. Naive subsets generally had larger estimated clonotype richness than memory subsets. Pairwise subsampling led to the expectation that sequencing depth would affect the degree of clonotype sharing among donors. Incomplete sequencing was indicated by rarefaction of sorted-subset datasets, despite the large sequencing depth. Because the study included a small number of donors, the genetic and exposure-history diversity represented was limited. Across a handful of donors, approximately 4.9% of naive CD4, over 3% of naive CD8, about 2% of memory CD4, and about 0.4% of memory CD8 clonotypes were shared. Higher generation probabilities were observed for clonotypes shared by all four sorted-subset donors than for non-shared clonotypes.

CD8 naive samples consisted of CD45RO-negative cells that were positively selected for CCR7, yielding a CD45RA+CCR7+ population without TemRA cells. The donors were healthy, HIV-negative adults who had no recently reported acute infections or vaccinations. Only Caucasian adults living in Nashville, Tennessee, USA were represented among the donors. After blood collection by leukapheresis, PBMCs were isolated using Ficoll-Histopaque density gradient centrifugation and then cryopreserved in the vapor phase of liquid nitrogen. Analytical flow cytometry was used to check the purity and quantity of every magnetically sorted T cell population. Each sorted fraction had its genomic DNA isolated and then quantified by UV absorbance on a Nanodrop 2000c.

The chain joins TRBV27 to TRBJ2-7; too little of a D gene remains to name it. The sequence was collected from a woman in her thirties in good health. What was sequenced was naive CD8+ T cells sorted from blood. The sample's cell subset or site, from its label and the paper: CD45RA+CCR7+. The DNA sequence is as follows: TGTGCCAGCAGTTCCTTCTCCTACGAGCAGTACTTC. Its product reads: CASSSFSYEQYF.